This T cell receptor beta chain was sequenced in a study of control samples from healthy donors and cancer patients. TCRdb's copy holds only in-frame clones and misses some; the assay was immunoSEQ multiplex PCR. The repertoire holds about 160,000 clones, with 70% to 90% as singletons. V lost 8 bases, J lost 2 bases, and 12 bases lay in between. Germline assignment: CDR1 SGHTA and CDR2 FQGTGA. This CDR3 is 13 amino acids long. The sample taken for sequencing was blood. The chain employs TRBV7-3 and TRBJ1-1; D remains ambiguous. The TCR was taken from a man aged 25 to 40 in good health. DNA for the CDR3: TGTGCCAGCCGGATGGACCGAAACACTGAAGCTTTCTTT. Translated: CASRMDRNTEAFF. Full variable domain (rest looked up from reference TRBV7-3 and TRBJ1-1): GAGVSQTPSNKVTEKGKYVELRCDPISGHTALYWYRQSLGQGPEFLIYFQGTGAADDSGLPNDRFFAVRPEGSVSTLKIQRTERGDSAVYLCASRMDRNTEAFFGQGTRLTVV.